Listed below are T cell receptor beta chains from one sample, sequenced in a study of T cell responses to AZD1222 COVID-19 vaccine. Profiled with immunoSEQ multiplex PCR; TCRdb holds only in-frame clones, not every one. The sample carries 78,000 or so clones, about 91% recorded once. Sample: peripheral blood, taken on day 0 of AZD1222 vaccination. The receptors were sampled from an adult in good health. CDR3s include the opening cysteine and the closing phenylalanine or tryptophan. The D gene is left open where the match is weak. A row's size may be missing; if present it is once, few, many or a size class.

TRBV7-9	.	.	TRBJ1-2	TGTGCCAGCAGCTCTGGTCCGGGCCAACGCTCCTATGGCTACACCTTC	CASSSGPGQRSYGYTF
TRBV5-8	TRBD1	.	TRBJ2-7	TGTGCCAGCAGCCCTCAACCCCGGGACAGCAACCTTTTCTCCTACGAGCAGTACTTC	CASSPQPRDSNLFSYEQYF
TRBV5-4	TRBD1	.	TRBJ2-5	TGTGCCAGCAGGCCTCGTGGGACAGGGGGCGGAGAGACCCAGTACTTC	CASRPRGTGGGETQYF
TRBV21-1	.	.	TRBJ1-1	TGTGCCAGCAGCAAAGCAGGGGACAGTTTAGAAGCTTTCTTT	CASSKAGDSLEAFF
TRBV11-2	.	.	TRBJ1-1	TGTGCCAGCAGCTTAGGGATGGGGGTGGAAGCTTTCTTT	CASSLGMGVEAFF
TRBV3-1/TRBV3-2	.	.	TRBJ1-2	TGTGCCAGCAGCCAAGAGGGACCTGCCAGGGACTATGGCTACACCTTC	CASSQEGPARDYGYTF
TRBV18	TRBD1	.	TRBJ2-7	TGTGCCAGCTCGCTTCCGGGACAGGCTGAACTGGGGCAGTACTTC	CASSLPGQAELGQYF
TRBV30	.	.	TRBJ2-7	TGTGCCTGGAAAGACAGGAGCTCCTACGAGCAGTACTTC	CAWKDRSSYEQYF
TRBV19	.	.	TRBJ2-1	TGTGCCAGTAGTATCACTAGGTCTGAGCAGTTCTTC	CASSITRSEQFF
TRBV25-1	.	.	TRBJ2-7	TGTGCCAGCAATCGAGACCCTTACGAGCAGTACTTC	CASNRDPYEQYF
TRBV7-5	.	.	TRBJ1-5	TGTGCCAGAAGCCGACCAAGGGAGGGCAATCAGCCCCAGCATTTT	CARSRPREGNQPQHF
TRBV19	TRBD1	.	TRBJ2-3	TGTGCCAGTAGTACAGGGACAGGCCGAGGGGGGCAGTATTTT	CASSTGTGRGGQYF
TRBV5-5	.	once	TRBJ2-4	TGTGCCAGCAGCTTGAGGGTTCTCTTAGCCAAAAACATTCAGTACTTC	CASSLRVLLAKNIQYF
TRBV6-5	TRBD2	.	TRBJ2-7	TGTGCCAGCAGTTCGTATAGCGGGGACTCCTACGAGCAGTACTTC	CASSSYSGDSYEQYF
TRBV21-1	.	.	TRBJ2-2	TGTGCCAGCAGCAAGGTGGAGACGGTCCCGAACACCGGGGAGCTGTTTTTT	CASSKVETVPNTGELFF
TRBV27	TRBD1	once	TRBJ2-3	TGTGCCAGCAGTGCCCCGGGACAGGGAGCAGATACGCAGTATTTT	CASSAPGQGADTQYF
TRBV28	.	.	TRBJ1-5	TGTGCCAGCAGTACAATACAGCCCCAGCATTTT	CASSTIQPQHF
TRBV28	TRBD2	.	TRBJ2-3	TGTGCCAGCAGTTTGCCTAGCGGGCTCACAGATACGCAGTATTTT	CASSLPSGLTDTQYF
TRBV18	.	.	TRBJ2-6	TGTGCCAGCTCAGACCTCAGCTCTGGGGCCAACGTCCTGACTTTC	CASSDLSSGANVLTF
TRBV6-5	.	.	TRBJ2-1	TGTGCCACCCTTGAAGGGAATTACAATGAGCAGTTCTTC	CATLEGNYNEQFF
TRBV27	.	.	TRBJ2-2	TGTGCCAGCAGTTTGGGAGCCCCGGGGACCGGGGAGCTGTTTTTT	CASSLGAPGTGELFF
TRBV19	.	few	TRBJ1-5	TGTGCCAGTACCTCCTATAGGGACCGGGGGCACGGTCAGCCCCAGCATTTT	CASTSYRDRGHGQPQHF
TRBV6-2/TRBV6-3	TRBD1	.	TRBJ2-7	TGTGCCAGCAGTTACGCCACAGGGGGCCCGGGCGAGCAGTACTTC	CASSYATGGPGEQYF
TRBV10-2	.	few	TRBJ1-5	TGCGCCAGCAGGCATTCCTACAATCAGCCCCAGCATTTT	CASRHSYNQPQHF
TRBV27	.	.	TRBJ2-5	TGTGCCAGCAGTTTAGGTGATGGATCCAACCGAGCGGAGACCCAGTACTTC	CASSLGDGSNRAETQYF
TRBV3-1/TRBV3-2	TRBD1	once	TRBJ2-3	TGTGCCAGCAGCCCTACCTCGGGACAGGCAGCCGTTAGGGATACGCAGTATTTT	CASSPTSGQAAVRDTQYF
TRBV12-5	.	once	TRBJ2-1	TGTGCTAGTGGTTTGGACACAGGGTGGGAAAACAATGAGCAGTTCTTC	CASGLDTGWENNEQFF
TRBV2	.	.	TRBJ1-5	TGTGCCAGCACGTTAGATAGCAATCAGCCCCAGCATTTT	CASTLDSNQPQHF
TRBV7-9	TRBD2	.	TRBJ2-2	TGTGCCAGCACCCTACTAGCGGGAGGGGACACCGGGGAGCTGTTTTTT	CASTLLAGGDTGELFF
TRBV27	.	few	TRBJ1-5	TGTGCCAGCAGTCCCCAGGGAGCGTTTCAGCCCCAGCATTTT	CASSPQGAFQPQHF
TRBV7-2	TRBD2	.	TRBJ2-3	TGTGCCAGCAGCCTCCATCCCGGGACTAGCGGGAGAGGTACGCAGTATTTT	CASSLHPGTSGRGTQYF
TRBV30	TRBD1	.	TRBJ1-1	TGTGCCTGGAGTGCCCCCGACAGGGTCGGTACTGAAGCTTTCTTT	CAWSAPDRVGTEAFF
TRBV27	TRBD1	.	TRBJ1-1	TGTGCCAGCAAGGTCCTAACAGGGGGCACTGAAGCTTTCTTT	CASKVLTGGTEAFF
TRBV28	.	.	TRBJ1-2	TGTGCCAGCAGTTTGGCGGTTAACTATGGCTACACCTTC	CASSLAVNYGYTF
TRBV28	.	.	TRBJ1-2	TGTGCCAGCAGTTTAGTGGCAGTCTCTGGCTACACCTTC	CASSLVAVSGYTF
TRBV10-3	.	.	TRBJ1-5	TGTGCCATCAGTGAGTCGACAAGCCAGCCCCAGCATTTT	CAISESTSQPQHF
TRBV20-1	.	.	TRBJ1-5	TGCAGTGCTAGTCTGGTCAGGGCGGGCAATCAGCCCCAGCATTTT	CSASLVRAGNQPQHF
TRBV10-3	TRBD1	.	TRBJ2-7	TGTGCCATCAGTGAGTCGTCAGGGGGCGAGCAGTACTTC	CAISESSGGEQYF
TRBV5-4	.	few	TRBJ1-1	TGTGCCAGCAGCTTGCAGAACACTGAAGCTTTCTTT	CASSLQNTEAFF
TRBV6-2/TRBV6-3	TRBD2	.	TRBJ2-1	TGTGCCAGCAGTGGATTAGGAGCGGGGCTACAAGCTGAGCAGTTCTTC	CASSGLGAGLQAEQFF
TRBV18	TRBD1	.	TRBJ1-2	TGTGCCAGCTCACCACCGACCGGACAGACACAGGGGAAAGGTACCACGGGGTATGGCTACACCTTC	CASSPPTGQTQGKGTTGYGYTF
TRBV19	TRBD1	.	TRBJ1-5	TGTGCCAGTAGTATGAGGACAGGCCGGGTGGCCCAGCATTTT	CASSMRTGRVAQHF
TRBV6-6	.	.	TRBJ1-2	TGTGCCAGCAGTTACTCGGCCCATCCTACTAACTATGGCTACACCTTC	CASSYSAHPTNYGYTF
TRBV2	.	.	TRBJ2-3	TGTGCCAGCAGTGGAGGGTTCGAAGATACGCAGTATTTT	CASSGGFEDTQYF
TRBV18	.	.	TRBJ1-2	TGTGCCAGCTCACCTCCCGGGGTGGGAGGCTACACCTTC	CASSPPGVGGYTF